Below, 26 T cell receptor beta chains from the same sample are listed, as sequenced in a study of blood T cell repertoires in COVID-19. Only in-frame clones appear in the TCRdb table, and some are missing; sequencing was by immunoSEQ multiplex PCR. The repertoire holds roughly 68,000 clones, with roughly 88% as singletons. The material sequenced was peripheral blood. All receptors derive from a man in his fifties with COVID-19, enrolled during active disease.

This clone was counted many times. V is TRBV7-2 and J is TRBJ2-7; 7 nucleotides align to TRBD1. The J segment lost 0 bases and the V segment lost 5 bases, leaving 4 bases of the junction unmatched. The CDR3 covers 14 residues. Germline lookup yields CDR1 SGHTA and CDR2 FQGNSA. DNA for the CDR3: TGTGCCAGCAGCACCCGGGACAGCTCCTACGAGCAGTACTTC. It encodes CASSTRDSSYEQYF.

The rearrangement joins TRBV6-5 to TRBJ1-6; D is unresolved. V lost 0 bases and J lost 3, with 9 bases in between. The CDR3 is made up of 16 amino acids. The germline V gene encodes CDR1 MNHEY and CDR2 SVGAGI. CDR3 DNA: TGTGCCAGCAGTTACTCAGTGCGGGGCTATAATTCACCCCTCCACTTT. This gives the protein CASSYSVRGYNSPLHF.

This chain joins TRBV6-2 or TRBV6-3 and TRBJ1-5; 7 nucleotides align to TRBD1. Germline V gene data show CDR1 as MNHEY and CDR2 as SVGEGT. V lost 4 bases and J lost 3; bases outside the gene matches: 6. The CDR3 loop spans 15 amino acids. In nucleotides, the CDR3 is TGTGCCAGCAGTTTATCAGGGGGTCCCAATCAGCCCCAGCATTTT. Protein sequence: CASSLSGGPNQPQHF.

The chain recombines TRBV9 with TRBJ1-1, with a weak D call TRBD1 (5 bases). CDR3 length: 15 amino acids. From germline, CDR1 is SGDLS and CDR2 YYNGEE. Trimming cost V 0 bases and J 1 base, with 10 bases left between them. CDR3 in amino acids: CASSVEEGENTEAFF. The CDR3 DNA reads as TGTGCCAGCAGCGTAGAGGAAGGGGAGAACACTGAAGCTTTCTTT. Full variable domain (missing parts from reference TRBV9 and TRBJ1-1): DSGVTQTPKHLITATGQRVTLRCSPRSGDLSVYWYQQSLDQGLQFLIQYYNGEERAKGNILERFSAQQFPDLHSELNLSSLELGDSALYFCASSVEEGENTEAFFGQGTRLTVV.

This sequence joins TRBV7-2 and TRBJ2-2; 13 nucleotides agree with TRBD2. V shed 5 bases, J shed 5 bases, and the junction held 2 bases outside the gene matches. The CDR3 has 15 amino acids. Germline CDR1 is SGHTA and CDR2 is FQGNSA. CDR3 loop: CASSLGLAGTGELFF. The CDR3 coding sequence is TGTGCCAGCAGCCTGGGACTAGCGGGAACCGGGGAGCTGTTTTTT.

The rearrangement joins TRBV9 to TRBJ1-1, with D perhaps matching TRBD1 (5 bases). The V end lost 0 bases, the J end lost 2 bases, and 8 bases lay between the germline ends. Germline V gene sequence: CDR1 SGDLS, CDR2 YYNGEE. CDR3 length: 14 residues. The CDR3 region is CASSVVGANTEAFF. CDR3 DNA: TGTGCCAGCAGCGTAGTTGGGGCTAACACTGAAGCTTTCTTT.

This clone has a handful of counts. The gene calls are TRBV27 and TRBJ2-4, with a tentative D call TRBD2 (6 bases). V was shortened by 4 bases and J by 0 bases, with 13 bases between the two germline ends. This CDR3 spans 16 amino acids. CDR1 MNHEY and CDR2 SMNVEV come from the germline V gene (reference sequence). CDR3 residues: CASSSFGGVAKNIQYF. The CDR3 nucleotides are TGTGCCAGCAGTTCGTTTGGCGGGGTAGCCAAAAACATTCAGTACTTC.

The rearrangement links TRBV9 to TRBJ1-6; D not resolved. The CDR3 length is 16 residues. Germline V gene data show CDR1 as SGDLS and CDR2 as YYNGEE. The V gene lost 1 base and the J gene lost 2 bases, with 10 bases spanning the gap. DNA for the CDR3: TGTGCCAGCAGCGTATCCCAGGCGCCCTATAATTCACCCCTCCACTTT. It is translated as CASSVSQAPYNSPLHF.

This CDR3 reads CASSPGQGNSPLHF. For the CDR3, the DNA is TGTGCCAGCAGCCCGGGACAGGGTAATTCACCCCTCCACTTT. This rearrangement joins TRBV27 to TRBJ1-6; 9 positions agree with TRBD1. The CDR3 sequence is 14 residues long. The J segment lost 6 bases and the V segment lost 6 bases, leaving 3 bases of the junction unmatched. Germline loops: CDR1 MNHEY, CDR2 SMNVEV (reference sequence).

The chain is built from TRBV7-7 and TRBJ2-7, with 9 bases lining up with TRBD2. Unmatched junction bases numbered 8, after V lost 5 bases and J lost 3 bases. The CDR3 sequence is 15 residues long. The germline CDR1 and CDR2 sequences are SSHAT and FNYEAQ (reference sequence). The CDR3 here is CASSPRGSGSYEQYF. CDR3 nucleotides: TGTGCCAGCAGCCCCCGTGGTAGCGGGAGCTACGAGCAGTACTTC.

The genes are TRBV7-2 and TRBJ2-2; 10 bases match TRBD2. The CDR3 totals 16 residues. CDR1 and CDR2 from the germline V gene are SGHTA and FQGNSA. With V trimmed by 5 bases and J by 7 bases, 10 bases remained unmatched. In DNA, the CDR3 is TGTGCCAGCAGCCCCCAGGCTAGCGGGAGTGGCGGGGAGCTGTTTTTT. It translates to CASSPQASGSGGELFF.

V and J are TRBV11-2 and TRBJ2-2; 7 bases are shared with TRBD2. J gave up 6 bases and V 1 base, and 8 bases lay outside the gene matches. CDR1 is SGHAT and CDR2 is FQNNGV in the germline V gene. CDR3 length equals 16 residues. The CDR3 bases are TGTGCCAGCAGCTTAGGCCCCCCGCTAGCGGCCGGGGAGCTGTTTTTT. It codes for CASSLGPPLAAGELFF.

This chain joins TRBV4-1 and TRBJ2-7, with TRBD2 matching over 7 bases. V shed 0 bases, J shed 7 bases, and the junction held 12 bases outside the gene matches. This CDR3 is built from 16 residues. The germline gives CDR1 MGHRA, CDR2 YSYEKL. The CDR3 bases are TGCGCCAGCAGCCAAGATTCACGGGGGGTACGTCTTGAGCAGTACTTC. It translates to CASSQDSRGVRLEQYF.

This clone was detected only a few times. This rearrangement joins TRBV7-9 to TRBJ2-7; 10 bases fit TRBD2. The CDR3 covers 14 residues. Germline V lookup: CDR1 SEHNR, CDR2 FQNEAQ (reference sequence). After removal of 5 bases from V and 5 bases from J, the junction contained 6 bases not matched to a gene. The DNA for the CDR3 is TGTGCCAGCAGCCAAAGCGGGAGGGAGGACGAGCAGTACTTC. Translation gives CASSQSGREDEQYF.

The DNA of the CDR3 is TGTGCCGGAGGACAGGGGGCGCTTCGGAATGAGCAGTTCTTC. This codes for CAGGQGALRNEQFF. J is TRBJ2-1 and V is TRBV6-5; 11 bases match TRBD1. Germline loops: CDR1 MNHEY, CDR2 SVGAGI. CDR3 length: 14 amino acids. Trimming took 11 bases from V and 7 from J; bases not matched to a gene: 10.

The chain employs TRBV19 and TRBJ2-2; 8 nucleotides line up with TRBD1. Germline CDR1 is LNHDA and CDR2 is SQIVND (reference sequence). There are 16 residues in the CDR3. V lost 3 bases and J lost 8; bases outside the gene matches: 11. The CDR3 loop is CASSILVVTGGGELFF. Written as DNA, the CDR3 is TGTGCCAGTAGTATTTTGGTTGTAACAGGGGGAGGGGAGCTGTTTTTT.

The CDR3 sequence: CASSVRLAGYQETQYF. In DNA, the CDR3 is TGTGCCAGCAGTGTCCGTCTAGCGGGTTACCAAGAGACCCAGTACTTC. The chain couples TRBV6-4 to TRBJ2-5, with 8 bases aligning to TRBD2. Germline V CDR1 and CDR2: MRHNA, SNTAGT. J lost 0 bases, V lost 4 bases, and 7 bases had no gene match. The CDR3 spans 16 residues.

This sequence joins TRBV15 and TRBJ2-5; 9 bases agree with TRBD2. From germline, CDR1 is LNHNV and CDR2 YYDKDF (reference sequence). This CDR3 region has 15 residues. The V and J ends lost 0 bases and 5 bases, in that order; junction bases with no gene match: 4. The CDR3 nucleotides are TGTGCCACCAGCAGAGAGGCGGGAGGGGGGGAGACCCAGTACTTC. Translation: CATSREAGGGETQYF. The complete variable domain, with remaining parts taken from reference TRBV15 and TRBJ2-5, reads DAMVIQNPRYQVTQFGKPVTLSCSQTLNHNVMYWYQQKSSQAPKLLFHYYDKDFNNEADTPDNFQSRRPNTSFCFLDIRSPGLGDTAMYLCATSREAGGGETQYFGPGTRLLVL.

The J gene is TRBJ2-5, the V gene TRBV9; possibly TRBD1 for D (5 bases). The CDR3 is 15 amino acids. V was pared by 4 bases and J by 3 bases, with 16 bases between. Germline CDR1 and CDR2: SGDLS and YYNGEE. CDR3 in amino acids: CASSPSLGVEETQYF. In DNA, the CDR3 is TGTGCCAGCAGCCCCTCATTAGGGGTAGAAGAGACCCAGTACTTC.

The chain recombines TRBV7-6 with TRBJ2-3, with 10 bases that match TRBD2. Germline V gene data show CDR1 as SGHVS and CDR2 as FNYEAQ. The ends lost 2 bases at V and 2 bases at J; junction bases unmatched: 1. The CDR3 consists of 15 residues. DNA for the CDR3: TGTGCCAGCAGCTTAACTAGCGGGAACACAGATACGCAGTATTTT. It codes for CASSLTSGNTDTQYF.

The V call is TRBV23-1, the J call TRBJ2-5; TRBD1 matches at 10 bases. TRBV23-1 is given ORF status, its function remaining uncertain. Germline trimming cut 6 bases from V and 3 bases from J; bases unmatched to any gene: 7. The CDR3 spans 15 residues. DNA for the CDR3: TGCGCCAGCAGATGCGACAGGGGGCGCAAAGAGACCCAGTACTTC. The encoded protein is CASRCDRGRKETQYF.

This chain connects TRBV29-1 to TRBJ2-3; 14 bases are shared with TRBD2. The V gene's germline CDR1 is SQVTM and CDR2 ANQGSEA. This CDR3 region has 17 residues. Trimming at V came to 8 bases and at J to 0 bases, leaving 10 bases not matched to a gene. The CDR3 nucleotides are TGCAGCATTGGGACTAGCGGGAGTTTTTATAGCACAGATACGCAGTATTTT. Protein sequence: CSIGTSGSFYSTDTQYF.

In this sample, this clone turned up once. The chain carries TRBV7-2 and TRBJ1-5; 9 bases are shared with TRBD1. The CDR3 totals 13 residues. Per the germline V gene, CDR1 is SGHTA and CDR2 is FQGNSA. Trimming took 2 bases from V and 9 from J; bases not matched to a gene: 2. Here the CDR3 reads CASSLQGQGPQHF. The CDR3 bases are TGTGCCAGCAGCTTACAGGGACAGGGGCCCCAGCATTTT.

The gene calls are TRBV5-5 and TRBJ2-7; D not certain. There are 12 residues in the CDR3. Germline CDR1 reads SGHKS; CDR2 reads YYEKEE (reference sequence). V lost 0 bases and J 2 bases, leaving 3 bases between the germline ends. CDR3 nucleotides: TGTGCCAGCAGCTTGGGAGCCTACGAGCAGTACTTC. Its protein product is CASSLGAYEQYF.

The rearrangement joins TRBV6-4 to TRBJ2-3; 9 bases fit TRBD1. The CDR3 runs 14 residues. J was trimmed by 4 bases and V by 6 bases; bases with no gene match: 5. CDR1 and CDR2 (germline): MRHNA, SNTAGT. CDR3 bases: TGTGCCAGCAGACCCGACAGGGGGTCAGATACGCAGTATTTT. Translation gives CASRPDRGSDTQYF.

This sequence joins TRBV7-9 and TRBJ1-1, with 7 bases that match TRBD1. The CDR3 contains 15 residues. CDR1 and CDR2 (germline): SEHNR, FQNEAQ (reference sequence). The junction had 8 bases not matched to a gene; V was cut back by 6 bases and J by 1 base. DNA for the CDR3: TGTGCCAGCAGACGCGACAGGGTCGGGAACACTGAAGCTTTCTTT. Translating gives CASRRDRVGNTEAFF.